These 9 T cell receptor beta chains were sequenced from one sample in a study of regulatory T cells in long-lasting Graves disease. According to the study, TCR beta libraries were built with iRepertoire HTBI primers and CDR3-region Arm-PCR. TCRdb re-analysed the multiplex PCR reads in MiXCR, keeping a single row per CDR3 protein. The profile shows roughly 420,000 distinct CDR3 sequences, 15% of them singletons. This sample's time point: newly diagnosed GD, antithyroid drugs for less than 3 months. The TCR library was made from RNA extracted from PBMCs. Sequenced here: peripheral blood mononuclear cells (PBMCs), sampled at new diagnosis, from a patient treated with antithyroid drugs. Every receptor here comes from a female donor with Graves disease.

Concerning this clonotype itself: Given a much more abundant clone one base away, this may be a read error. V gene TRBV12-3 or TRBV12-4 combines with J gene TRBJ1-4; 7 bases match TRBD1. The V segment lost 5 bases and the J segment 6 bases; nucleotides outside the gene matches: 6. CDR3 size: 14 residues. The CDR3 DNA sequence: TGTGCCAGCAGTCTCCCCCAGGGGGATGAAAAACTGTTTTTT. Its protein product is CASSLPQGDEKLFF.

The rearrangement joins TRBV7-2 to TRBJ2-5; no clear D gene. The germline V gene has CDR1 SGHTA and CDR2 FQGNSA. V was shortened by 6 bases and J by 2 bases, with 16 bases between the two germline ends. The CDR3 covers 15 residues. The CDR3 DNA reads as TGTGCCAGCAGTCTTAGGACGTTAGAACAAGAGACCCAGTACTTC. Residues: CASSLRTLEQETQYF.

This clonotype was seen at least ten times. V is TRBV6-5 and J is TRBJ2-1, with 11 bases aligning to TRBD2. Germline V lookup: CDR1 MNHEY, CDR2 SVGAGI. CDR3 size: 15 residues. V shed 4 bases, J shed 4 bases, and the junction held 3 bases outside the gene matches. In DNA, the CDR3 is TGTGCCAGCAGTTTTCGACTAGCGGGGTACAATGAGCAGTTCTTC. Translating it yields CASSFRLAGYNEQFF.

This clonotype was observed many times. The chain has TRBV18 and TRBJ2-5; no reliable D call. Germline CDR1 KGHSH, CDR2 LQKENI. The length of the CDR3 is 12 residues. V lost 4 bases and J 5 bases, leaving 8 bases between the germline ends. CDR3 amino acids: CASSQGLETQYF. The CDR3 DNA reads as TGTGCCAGCTCACAGGGTTTGGAGACCCAGTACTTC. The full variable domain, in which reference TRBV18 and TRBJ2-5 provide the parts outside the CDR3, is NAGVMQNPRHLVRRRGQEARLRCSPMKGHSHVYWYRQLPEEGLKFMVYLQKENIIDESGMPKERFSAEFPKEGPSILRIQQVVRGDSAAYFCASSQGLETQYFGPGTRLLVL.

In this sample, this clonotype turned up many times. The CDR3 reads CAIGEQGVSYNEQFF. The CDR3 DNA reads TGTGCCATAGGAGAACAGGGGGTATCCTACAATGAGCAGTTCTTC. This sequence joins TRBV10-3 and TRBJ2-1; 8 bases line up with TRBD1. This CDR3 has 15 residues. With V trimmed by 9 bases and J by 1 base, 8 bases remained unmatched. The germline V gene has CDR1 ENHRY and CDR2 SYGVKD.

This clonotype showed up just a few times. V is TRBV12-5 and J is TRBJ1-2; tentative D call: TRBD1 (6 bases). This CDR3 contains 12 residues. Trimming left V 6 bases short and J 8 bases short, with 13 bases between. CDR1 is LGHNT, CDR2 FRNRAP, per germline. This CDR3 reads CASGGDKRGYTF. The CDR3 coding sequence is TGTGCTAGTGGGGGGGACAAGCGGGGCTACACCTTC.

The chain recombines TRBV9 with TRBJ1-1; D remains ambiguous. Germline V gives CDR1 SGDLS, CDR2 YYNGEE. Between the trimmed V and J ends, which lost 4 bases and 2 bases, there was a span of 18 bases. CDR3 length: 16 amino acids. CDR3 residues: CASSPRQLLRNTEAFF. For the CDR3, the DNA is TGTGCCAGCAGCCCCCGCCAGCTGCTTCGAAACACTGAAGCTTTCTTT. The variable domain in full, completed from reference TRBV9 and TRBJ1-1, reads DSGVTQTPKHLITATGQRVTLRCSPRSGDLSVYWYQQSLDQGLQFLIQYYNGEERAKGNILERFSAQQFPDLHSELNLSSLELGDSALYFCASSPRQLLRNTEAFFGQGTRLTVV.

This clonotype was seen at least ten times. The rearrangement joins TRBV2 to TRBJ2-2; D could derive from TRBD1 or TRBD2 (5 bases each). V shed 8 bases and J shed 7 bases, with 17 bases lying between them. Germline CDR1 SNHLY, CDR2 FYNNEI. The CDR3 totals 14 residues. The CDR3 loop reads CASAVLGDNGELFF. CDR3 bases: TGTGCCAGCGCGGTCCTGGGGGATAACGGGGAGCTGTTTTTT.

This clonotype was observed at least ten times. The chain joins TRBV6-5 to TRBJ2-7; the D is unclear. V was clipped by 0 bases and J by 3 bases, with 15 bases between them. Germline V lookup: CDR1 MNHEY, CDR2 SVGAGI. This CDR3 comprises 16 residues. The CDR3 is CASSYSSQLPLYEQYF. In nucleotides, the CDR3 is TGTGCCAGCAGTTACTCTAGCCAGTTACCCCTCTACGAGCAGTACTTC.